This T cell receptor delta chain originates from a study of human gamma delta and Vdelta1 T cells. Notes on this clone: No antigen is known for it.

Trimming removed 2 bases from V and 3 bases from J, with 16 bases in between. CDR3 length: 16 amino acids. Germline V lookup: CDR1 TSWWSYY, CDR2 QGS. The study's findings and limits: Reportedly, Delta One T cells were polyclonal and broadly targeted acute myeloid leukemia.

TCRdb reapplied CATT to the PCR reads. The sample has several thousand delta-chain clones; over 30% are singletons. Sample: Vdelta1 gamma-delta T cells from blood grown in culture (DOT cells). V and J are TRDV1 and TRDJ1; D is unclear. The sequence came from a human donor in good health. This chain's CDR3 is CALGEIGRLEPDKLIF. The CDR3 DNA is TGTGCTCTTGGGGAAATCGGGAGATTAGAACCCGATAAACTCATCTTT.